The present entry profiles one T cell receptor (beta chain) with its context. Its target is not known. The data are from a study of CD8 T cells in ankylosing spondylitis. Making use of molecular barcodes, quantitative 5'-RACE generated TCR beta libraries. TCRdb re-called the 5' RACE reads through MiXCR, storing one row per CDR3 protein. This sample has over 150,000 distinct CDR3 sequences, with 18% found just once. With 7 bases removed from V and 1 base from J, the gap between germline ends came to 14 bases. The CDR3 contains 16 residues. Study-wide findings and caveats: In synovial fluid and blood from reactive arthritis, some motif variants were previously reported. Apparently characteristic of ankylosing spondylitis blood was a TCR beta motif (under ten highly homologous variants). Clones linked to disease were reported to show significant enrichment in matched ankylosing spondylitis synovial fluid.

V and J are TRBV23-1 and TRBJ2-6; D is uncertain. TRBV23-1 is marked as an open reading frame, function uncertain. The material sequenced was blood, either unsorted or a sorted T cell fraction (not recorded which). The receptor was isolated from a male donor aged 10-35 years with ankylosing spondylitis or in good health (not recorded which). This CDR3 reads CASNGLHPSGANVLTF. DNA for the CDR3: TGCGCCAGCAATGGGTTACACCCATCTGGGGCCAACGTCCTGACTTTC.